This TCR beta chain was captured by sequencing in a study of blood T cells in healthy people across ages. Samples had at least 6.5 million PBMCs isolated from them. A second PCR, run for 7 to 11 cycles, used a sample-barcoded 5' primer plus a J-beta primer mix. MiXCR, applied by TCRdb to the 5' RACE reads, yields one record per CDR3 protein. The profile shows 1.2 million to 1.5 million distinct CDR3 sequences, almost 60% of them singletons. Sequencing used blood. This receptor was identified in a man between 18 and 29 years old in good health.

The CDR3 DNA is TGTGCCAGCAGCTCCCTCCGAGCGTTGGAAGGGGAGCAGTACTTC. It yields the protein CASSSLRALEGEQYF. V and J are TRBV7-9 and TRBJ2-7; D gene uncertain. This CDR3 is built from 15 residues. Germline lookup yields CDR1 SEHNR and CDR2 FQNEAQ (reference sequence). Trimming pared 4 bases from V and 7 bases from J, leaving 20 bases between.